The present entry profiles one TCR beta chain with its context. The antigen remains undetermined. The table came from immunoSEQ multiplex PCR; TCRdb's copy has only in-frame clones and leaves some out. The data show around 2,000,000 clones, with roughly 95% seen just once and roughly 1% held by the top ten. Selected positively for CCR7 and CD45RO-negative, naive CD8 cells excluded terminally differentiated effector memory CD45RA+ cells. These data come from a study of shared clonotypes between healthy human individuals. General study findings and limits: Few donors limited the genetic and exposure-history diversity represented.

CDR3 length: 16 amino acids. The junction had 9 bases not matched to a gene; V was cut back by 0 bases and J by 4 bases. CDR1 MGHRA and CDR2 YSYEKL come from the germline V gene. This sequence originates from a man aged 18 to 30 in good health. Sequenced material: naive CD8+ T cells sorted from blood. V usage is TRBV4-1 and J usage is TRBJ2-7, with 7 bases fitting TRBD2. CDR3 coding DNA: TGCGCCAGCAGCCAAGATGCCCTAGCGGTGGATTACGAGCAGTACTTC. This translates into CASSQDALAVDYEQYF.